The 25 T cell receptor beta chains reported below all come from one sample, sequenced in a study of T cell responses to AZD1222 COVID-19 vaccine. Libraries were prepared by immunoSEQ multiplex PCR; TCRdb keeps only in-frame clonotypes and omits some of them. Counted here are 150,000 to 200,000 clones, 85% to 95% occurring once; the ten biggest clones make up about 3.9%. Material: peripheral blood, obtained on day 0 of AZD1222 vaccination. Every receptor here comes from an adult in good health.

V usage is TRBV6-5 and J usage is TRBJ2-2; weak D call: TRBD2 (6 bases). The CDR3 loop spans 16 amino acids. Per the germline V gene, CDR1 is MNHEY and CDR2 is SVGAGI. Trimming shortened V by 0 bases and J by 4 bases, and 12 bases separated the two germline ends. This CDR3 is CASSYSPAGSTGELFF. CDR3 bases: TGTGCCAGCAGTTACTCGCCGGCGGGGAGCACCGGGGAGCTGTTTTTT.

V gene TRBV7-9 combines with J gene TRBJ1-4, with D uncertain. The CDR3 extends over 18 amino acids. Germline loops: CDR1 SEHNR, CDR2 FQNEAQ (reference sequence). The V end lost 1 base, the J end lost 2 bases, and 17 bases lay between the germline ends. CDR3 sequence (DNA): TGTGCCAGCAGCTTAGGGCTCCGGCGTGCGCCTACTAATGAAAAACTGTTTTTT. Translating it yields CASSLGLRRAPTNEKLFF.

The rearrangement uses TRBV27 and TRBJ2-7, with 7 positions matching TRBD2. V dropped 5 bases and J dropped 0; count of bases not matched to a gene: 7. Germline V gene sequence: CDR1 MNHEY, CDR2 SMNVEV (reference sequence). The CDR3 contains 15 residues. CDR3 DNA sequence: TGTGCCAGCAGTCCTCCGGGACTATTCTCCTACGAGCAGTACTTC. It is translated as CASSPPGLFSYEQYF.

This clone was detected only once. The chain couples TRBV6-6 to TRBJ2-7, with D tentatively TRBD1 (6 bases). CDR3 length: 13 amino acids. CDR1 is MNHNY, CDR2 SVGAGI, per germline (reference sequence). V shed 5 bases and J shed 1 base, with 9 bases lying between them. This chain's CDR3 is CASSNRDSYEQYF. As DNA, the CDR3 is TGTGCCAGCAGTAACAGGGATTCCTACGAGCAGTACTTC.

The chain joins TRBV12-3 or TRBV12-4 to TRBJ1-2; D is uncertain. This CDR3 contains 12 residues. V dropped 2 bases and J dropped 2 bases, with 3 bases sitting between them. CDR3 sequence reads: CASSLQNYGYTF. Here the CDR3 DNA reads TGTGCCAGCAGTTTACAGAACTATGGCTACACCTTC.

The gene calls are TRBV7-9 and TRBJ1-2; TRBD1 matches at 7 bases. The CDR3 spans 15 residues. Germline trimming cut 2 bases from V and 3 bases from J; bases unmatched to any gene: 6. The germline gives CDR1 SEHNR, CDR2 FQNEAQ (reference sequence). For the CDR3, the DNA is TGTGCCAGCAGCTTAACAGGGGATCCCCACTATGGCTACACCTTC. It yields the protein CASSLTGDPHYGYTF.

The chain couples TRBV24-1 to TRBJ2-2, with 7 bases matching TRBD1. The CDR3 has 14 residues. Germline V gene sequence: CDR1 KGHDR, CDR2 SFDVKD. With 3 bases clipped from V and 6 bases from J, the junction kept 3 bases outside the gene matches. The CDR3 region is CATSDPGQAGELFF. In DNA form, the CDR3 reads TGTGCCACCAGTGATCCCGGACAGGCCGGGGAGCTGTTTTTT.

The rearrangement uses TRBV24-1 and TRBJ1-2, with D maybe TRBD1 (5 bases). Looked up from germline, CDR1 is KGHDR and CDR2 is SFDVKD. The V end was cut by 0 bases, the J end by 3 bases, with 19 bases between. This CDR3 contains 18 residues. The DNA of the CDR3 is TGTGCCACCAGTGATTTGCCCATTCGGGACCTCAATTACTATGGCTACACCTTC. It encodes CATSDLPIRDLNYYGYTF.

The count of this clone is one. The chain uses TRBV29-1 and TRBJ1-3, with D perhaps matching TRBD1 (5 bases). Deletions cut 5 bases from V and 0 bases from J, with 14 bases between. The CDR3 consists of 15 residues. Germline CDR1 SQVTM, CDR2 ANQGSEA. In DNA, the CDR3 is TGCAGCGTTTTGGGCGGGACCCACTCTGGAAACACCATATATTTT. Its protein product is CSVLGGTHSGNTIYF.

The CDR3 region has the DNA TGTGCCAGCAGTTACTCGAGAAACACTGAAGCTTTCTTT. Translating gives CASSYSRNTEAFF. The chain links TRBV6-5 to TRBJ1-1; D is uncertain. Trimming removed 0 bases at V and 2 bases at J, with 4 bases between. CDR3 length equals 13 residues. Germline V lookup: CDR1 MNHEY, CDR2 SVGAGI.

The J gene is TRBJ1-1, the V gene TRBV19; D possibly corresponds to TRBD1 (5 bases). V was shortened by 7 bases and J by 4 bases, with 16 bases between the two germline ends. The CDR3 is 14 amino acids. The V gene's germline CDR1 is LNHDA and CDR2 SQIVND (reference sequence). The CDR3 DNA is TGTGCCAGTACCGCCGGGACGCATCTCACTGAAGCTTTCTTT. It translates to CASTAGTHLTEAFF.

This clone was seen just once. The chain recombines TRBV5-1 with TRBJ1-2, with 9 nucleotides matching TRBD1. Trimming took 4 bases from V and 1 from J; bases not matched to a gene: 8. The CDR3 is made up of 16 amino acids. Germline CDR1 reads SGHRS; CDR2 reads YFSETQ. The CDR3 loop reads CASSTGTGLGNYGYTF. The CDR3 DNA reads TGCGCCAGCAGCACCGGGACAGGGTTGGGTAACTATGGCTACACCTTC.

V gene TRBV11-2 combines with J gene TRBJ1-3; TRBD1 agrees at 9 bases. J gave up 3 bases and V 1 base, and 4 bases lay outside the gene matches. Per the germline V gene, CDR1 is SGHAT and CDR2 is FQNNGV. CDR3 length equals 16 residues. CDR3 region: CASSLGGQGNGNTIYF. CDR3 nucleotides: TGTGCCAGCAGCTTAGGGGGACAGGGAAATGGAAACACCATATATTTT.

J is TRBJ1-5 and V is TRBV5-1; tentatively, D is TRBD1 (5 bases). Per the germline V gene, CDR1 is SGHRS and CDR2 is YFSETQ. Deletions cut 0 bases from V and 6 bases from J, with 13 bases between. The CDR3 totals 15 residues. CDR3 sequence reads: CASSLVAGRTQPQHF. In DNA form, the CDR3 reads TGCGCCAGCAGCTTGGTGGCAGGGAGGACTCAGCCCCAGCATTTT.

The chain links TRBV6-4 to TRBJ2-5; D is possibly TRBD2 (5 bases). The CDR3 is made up of 13 amino acids. Germline CDR1 reads MRHNA; CDR2 reads SNTAGT. V was shortened by 0 bases and J by 4 bases, with 6 bases between the two germline ends. CDR3 sequence: CASSDSRGETQYF. The CDR3 nucleotides are TGTGCCAGCAGTGACTCTCGGGGAGAGACCCAGTACTTC.

The CDR3 nucleotides are TGTGCCAGCAGCCAACTAGCGGGGGCCTTCGGGGAGACCCAGTACTTC. This gives the protein CASSQLAGAFGETQYF. This chain uses TRBV3-1 (or the pseudogene TRBV3-2) with TRBJ2-5; 10 nucleotides agree with TRBD2. V dropped 2 bases and J dropped 5; count of bases not matched to a gene: 8. Germline-derived CDR1 and CDR2 are LGHDT and YNNKEL (reference sequence). There are 16 residues in the CDR3.

The gene calls are TRBV27 and TRBJ1-1; D is unclear. Germline V lookup: CDR1 MNHEY, CDR2 SMNVEV (reference sequence). V was pared by 7 bases and J by 4 bases, with 13 bases between. This CDR3 spans 13 amino acids. In DNA, the CDR3 is TGTGCCAGCACGAATGGGTTGGTCACTGAAGCTTTCTTT. Its protein product is CASTNGLVTEAFF.

The chain is built from TRBV5-1 and TRBJ1-1; D is possibly TRBD1 (5 bases). The V end lost 2 bases, the J end lost 5 bases, and 13 bases lay between the germline ends. The length of the CDR3 is 14 residues. CDR1 is SGHRS and CDR2 is YFSETQ in the germline V gene. CDR3 residues: CASSFGGEGTEAFF. The CDR3 DNA reads as TGCGCCAGCAGCTTCGGAGGGGAAGGAACTGAAGCTTTCTTT.

The gene calls are TRBV4-1 and TRBJ1-4, with 9 bases fitting TRBD1. Germline V gene lookup returns CDR1 MGHRA and CDR2 YSYEKL. There are 16 residues in the CDR3. Trimming at V came to 0 bases and at J to 7 bases, leaving 6 bases not matched to a gene. This CDR3 is CASSQDLGQGSEKLFF. The CDR3 DNA follows: TGCGCCAGCAGCCAAGATCTGGGACAGGGAAGTGAAAAACTGTTTTTT.

This chain links TRBV7-9 with TRBJ1-6, with D possibly matching TRBD1 (5 bases). Germline V gene data show CDR1 as SEHNR and CDR2 as FQNEAQ (reference sequence). The CDR3 loop spans 14 amino acids. Trimming shortened V by 4 bases and J by 7 bases, and 11 bases separated the two germline ends. The CDR3 is CASSSGTRNSPLHF. CDR3 nucleotide sequence: TGTGCCAGCAGCTCCGGGACTAGGAATTCACCCCTCCACTTT.

Only one count was recorded for this clone. The gene calls are TRBV19 and TRBJ2-5; D is unclear. The V end lost 3 bases, the J end lost 4 bases, and 9 bases lay between the germline ends. From germline, CDR1 is LNHDA and CDR2 SQIVND (reference sequence). This CDR3 has 13 amino acids. The CDR3 nucleotides read TGTGCCAGTAGTATGCGGCAGAGAGAGACCCAGTACTTC. Translating it yields CASSMRQRETQYF.

The chain links TRBV5-1 to TRBJ2-7; 12 bases map to TRBD2. The V and J ends lost 6 bases and 2 bases, in that order; junction bases with no gene match: 6. The germline gives CDR1 SGHRS, CDR2 YFSETQ. The CDR3 covers 15 residues. This CDR3 reads CASKPTSGRTYEQYF. The CDR3 bases are TGCGCCAGCAAACCAACTAGCGGGAGGACCTACGAGCAGTACTTC. The full variable domain, completed using reference TRBV5-1 and TRBJ2-7, is KAGVTQTPRYLIKTRGQQVTLSCSPISGHRSVSWYQQTPGQGLQFLFEYFSETQRNKGNFPGRFSGRQFSNSRSEMNVSTLELGDSALYLCASKPTSGRTYEQYFGPGTRLTVT.

The rearrangement links TRBV16 to TRBJ1-2, with D possibly being TRBD1 (6 bases). CDR3 length equals 17 residues. V gave up 4 bases and J gave up 8 bases, with 26 bases separating them. From germline, CDR1 is KGHSY and CDR2 FQNENV. CDR3 in DNA: TGTGCCAGCAGCCGTCCCGGCGGAAGTGAGGGGGAGGGAGGCTACACCTTC. It yields the protein CASSRPGGSEGEGGYTF.

This rearrangement joins TRBV6-5 to TRBJ2-2; 7 nucleotides match TRBD2. CDR1 MNHEY and CDR2 SVGAGI come from the germline V gene. The CDR3 covers 14 residues. Trimming removed 8 bases from V and 1 base from J; junction bases left unmatched: 4. The DNA of the CDR3 is TGTGCCAGCGGATTAGCGGGGAACACCGGGGAGCTGTTTTTT. Amino acid sequence: CASGLAGNTGELFF.

The chain combines TRBV18 with TRBJ1-2; D not certain. V shed 6 bases and J shed 3 bases, with 14 bases lying between them. Germline V CDR1 and CDR2: KGHSH, LQKENI. The CDR3 contains 14 residues. For the CDR3, the DNA is TGTGCCAGCTCCGACGGGCAGAGTGACTATGGCTACACCTTC. Protein: CASSDGQSDYGYTF.